These T cell receptor beta chains were read from a single sample in a study of siplizumab effects on memory and regulatory T cells. TCRdb's copy holds only in-frame clones and misses some; the assay was immunoSEQ multiplex PCR. The sample includes 70,000 to 100,000 clones, 90% to 95% of them seen just once. The sample consisted of CD8+ T cells sorted from blood. These receptors were collected from a human donor in good health. The conserved cysteine and the conserved F or W are not part of the CDR3 here.

TRBV7-9	TRBJ2-7	ASSPTGQVEQY
TRBV6-6	TRBJ1-3	ASSYSMGQSGNTIY
TRBV7-9	TRBJ2-7	ASSLAGGEQY
TRBV29-1	TRBJ2-7	SVGGSGSETYEQY
TRBV18	TRBJ2-1	ASSPSGLAGVYPYNEQF
TRBV25-1	TRBJ2-5	ASSDWTGGQETQY
TRBV6-5	TRBJ2-7	ASSSPGQGMWEQY
TRBV27	TRBJ2-7	ASSFLHSYEQY
TRBV5-1	TRBJ2-1	ASSLVGDRLINEQF
TRBV28	TRBJ2-4	ASMGFRSFQY
TRBV7-2	TRBJ2-5	ASSLVIRLTSGGETQY
TRBV6-6	TRBJ1-1	ASWLGHPNTEAF
TRBV27	TRBJ1-2	ASSLLQGGNGYT
TRBV7-9	TRBJ2-7	ASSFGLGAYEQY
TRBV9	TRBJ2-2	ASSNPSGESNTGELF
TRBV4-3	TRBJ2-1	ASSPGTGLYNEQF
TRBV6-6	TRBJ2-3	ASSYQIADTQY
TRBV19	TRBJ2-7	ASSINRDSEQY
TRBV27	TRBJ2-1	ASGVGGNNEQF
TRBV5-6	TRBJ2-4	ASSLLLAENIQY
TRBV7-9	TRBJ1-3	ASSLGPHVTGNTIY
TRBV7-9	TRBJ2-2	ASSGSGTSNTGELF
TRBV7-9	TRBJ1-4	ASTGTWGDRDEKLF
TRBV10-2	TRBJ2-7	ASSGRQGSYEQY
TRBV27	TRBJ1-1	ASSPGTANTEAF
TRBV7-9	TRBJ2-1	ASSSGGREGDEQF
TRBV29-1	TRBJ2-1	SVDGEAMSSYNEQF
TRBV10-2	TRBJ2-1	ATSSGSNHEQF